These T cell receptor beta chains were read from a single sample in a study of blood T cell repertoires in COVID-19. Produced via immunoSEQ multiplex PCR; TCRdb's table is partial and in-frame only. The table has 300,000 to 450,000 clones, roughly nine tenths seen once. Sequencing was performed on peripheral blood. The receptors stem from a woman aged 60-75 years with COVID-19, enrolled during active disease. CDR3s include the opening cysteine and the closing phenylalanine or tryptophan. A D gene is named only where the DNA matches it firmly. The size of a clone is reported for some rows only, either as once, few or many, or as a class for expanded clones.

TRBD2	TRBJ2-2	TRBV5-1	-	TGCGCTACCACCCGCGGGGGGAACACCGGGGAGCTGTTTTTT	CATTRGGNTGELFF
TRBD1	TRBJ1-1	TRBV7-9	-	TGTGCCAGCAGCCAACAGGGGGCCGGGAACACTGAAGCTTTCTTT	CASSQQGAGNTEAFF
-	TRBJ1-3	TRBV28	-	TGTGCCAGCAGTTTACTGAACTCTGGACAGTATTTT	CASSLLNSGQYF
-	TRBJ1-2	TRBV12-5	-	TGTGCTAGTGGTTCCTCGGGAGGCTACACCTTC	CASGSSGGYTF
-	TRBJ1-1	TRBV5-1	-	TGCGCCAGCAGTTCAGGAAGTACTGAAGCTTTCTTT	CASSSGSTEAFF
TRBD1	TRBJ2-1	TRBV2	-	TGTGCCAGCAGCTCGGGACAGGGACCCTACAATGAGCAGTTCTTC	CASSSGQGPYNEQFF
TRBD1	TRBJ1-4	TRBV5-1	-	TGCGCCAGCAGCCGGACTGGGACAGGGGGAACTAATGAAAAACTGTTTTTT	CASSRTGTGGTNEKLFF
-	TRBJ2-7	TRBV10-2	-	TGCGCCAGCACAGGAACACCCGCTTACGAGCAGTACTTC	CASTGTPAYEQYF
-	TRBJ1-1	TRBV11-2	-	TGTGCCAGCAGCTTAGCGGGCACTGAAGCTTTCTTT	CASSLAGTEAFF
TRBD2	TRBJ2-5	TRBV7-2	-	TGTGCCAGCAGCCCGTCCCTAGCGGGGTCTGCGGAGACCCAGTACTTC	CASSPSLAGSAETQYF
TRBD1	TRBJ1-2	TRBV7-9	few	TGTGCCAGCAGCTTAGGACAGGGAGGTCATGGCTACACCTTC	CASSLGQGGHGYTF
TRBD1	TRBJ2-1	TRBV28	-	TGTGCCAGCAGTTCCGGGACAGGGTCTAATGAGCAGTTCTTC	CASSSGTGSNEQFF
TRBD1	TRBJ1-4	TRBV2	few	TGTGCCAGCATCCCGGAGACAGGGAGACTGTTTTTT	CASIPETGRLFF
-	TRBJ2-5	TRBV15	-	TGTGCCACCAGCAGAGACAGGGGTCAAGAGACCCAGTACTTC	CATSRDRGQETQYF
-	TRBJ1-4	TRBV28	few	TGTGCCAGCAGTCCCCCACGGACTCTGGAAAAACTGTTTTTT	CASSPPRTLEKLFF
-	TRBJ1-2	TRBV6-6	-	TGTGCCAGCAGTTACTTTCAGGGGCTTGGAGGCTACACCTTC	CASSYFQGLGGYTF
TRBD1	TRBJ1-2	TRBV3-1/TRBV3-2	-	TGTGCCAGCAGCCAAGGCCAGGGGGCTAACTATGGCTACACCTTC	CASSQGQGANYGYTF
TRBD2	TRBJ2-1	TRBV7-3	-	TGTGCCAGCAGCTTAATAGCGGGCCCAGAAAATGAGCAGTTCTTC	CASSLIAGPENEQFF
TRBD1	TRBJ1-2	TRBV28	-	TGTGCCAGCAGTTTCCCAGGGGGATATGGCTACACCTTC	CASSFPGGYGYTF
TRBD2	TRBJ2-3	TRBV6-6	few	TGTGCCATTGGACTAGCGGGGCGGGCAGATACGCAGTATTTT	CAIGLAGRADTQYF
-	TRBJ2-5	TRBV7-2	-	TGTGCCAGCAGCCAGCGGAACCAAGAGACCCAGTACTTC	CASSQRNQETQYF
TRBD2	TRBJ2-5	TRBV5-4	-	TGTGCCAGCAGCGGGACTATCCAAGAGACCCAGTACTTC	CASSGTIQETQYF
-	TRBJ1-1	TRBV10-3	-	TGTGCCATCAGTGAGAGCGTAGGCGCTTTCTTT	CAISESVGAFF
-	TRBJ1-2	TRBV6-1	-	TGTGCCAGCAGTGATCACCGGGACTACTATGGCTACACCTTC	CASSDHRDYYGYTF
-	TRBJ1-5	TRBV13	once	TGTGCCAGCAGACGGGTGGATAGCAATCAGCCCCAGCATTTT	CASRRVDSNQPQHF
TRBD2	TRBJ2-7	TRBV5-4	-	TGTGCCAGCAGCCCCGGACTAGCGGGGGTGAACTACGAGCAGTACTTC	CASSPGLAGVNYEQYF
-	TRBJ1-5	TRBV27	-	TGTGCCAGCAGTTTAAAGGTGGAGGGCAATCAGCCCCAGCATTTT	CASSLKVEGNQPQHF
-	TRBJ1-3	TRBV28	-	TGTGCCAGCAGTGCCCCTCGGTTCTCTGGAAACACCATATATTTT	CASSAPRFSGNTIYF
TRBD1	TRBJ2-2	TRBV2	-	TGTGCCAGCAGTGGACAGGGGATAGGCACCGGGGAGCTGTTTTTT	CASSGQGIGTGELFF
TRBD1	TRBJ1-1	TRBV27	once	TGTGCCAGCAGTCCCGGGACAGGGTTGTGGACTGAAGCTTTCTTT	CASSPGTGLWTEAFF
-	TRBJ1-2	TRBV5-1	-	TGCGCCAGCAGCTTAACAGGGCCTAACTATGGCTACACCTTC	CASSLTGPNYGYTF
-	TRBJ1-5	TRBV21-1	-	TGTGCCAGCAGCAGCGGGGTCCATTATAGCAATCAGCCCCAGCATTTT	CASSSGVHYSNQPQHF
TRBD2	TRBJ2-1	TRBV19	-	TGTGCCAGTAGTATTAAGGTAGCGGGGGGGGGAACCTCCTACAATGAGCAGTTCTTC	CASSIKVAGGGTSYNEQFF
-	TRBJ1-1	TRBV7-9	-	TGTGCCAGCAGCTATATAAACACTGAAGCTTTCTTT	CASSYINTEAFF
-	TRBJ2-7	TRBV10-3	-	TGTGCCATCAGTGAGCGGGGGGCATACGAGCAGTACTTC	CAISERGAYEQYF
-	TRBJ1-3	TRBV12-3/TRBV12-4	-	TGTGCCAGCAGTAGTAGTCAGAGGAACACCATATATTTT	CASSSSQRNTIYF
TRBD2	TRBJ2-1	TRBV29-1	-	TGCAGCGTTGTAGCGGGGGGATTTTCCTACAATGAGCAGTTCTTC	CSVVAGGFSYNEQFF